The entry that follows covers one T cell receptor (beta chain) sequence. Its specificity is not known. The use of a sample-barcoded 5' primer and a J-beta primer mix characterized a second PCR of about 6 to 11 cycles. TCRdb passed the 5' RACE reads through MiXCR, listing each CDR3 protein once. The sample carries some 800,000 distinct CDR3 sequences, around 43% recorded once. The source of the sample is a study of blood T cells in healthy people across ages. Broader study findings: Because sorting was not performed, PBMCs prevented conclusive naive versus antigen-experienced comparison. Roughly linear declines in TCR beta diversity per million T cells occurred with age.

Each donor had around 9.8 milliliters of peripheral blood drawn. PBMCs numbering at least 6 million were isolated per sample. V lost 2 bases and J 5 bases, leaving 13 bases between the germline ends. Germline CDR1 is SNHLY and CDR2 is FYNNEI. The CDR3 is 14 residues long. V and J are TRBV2 and TRBJ2-7; D is unclear. The sequencing input was blood. This TCR was sampled from a man in his sixties in good health. The CDR3 loop is CASSEILTGDEQYF. For the CDR3, the DNA is TGTGCCAGCAGTGAAATTCTCACGGGCGACGAGCAGTACTTC.